This TCR beta chain was recorded in a study of tumor and adjacent non-tumor tissue in lung cancer. For the study at large: The cohort had about a dozen adenocarcinoma, a couple of squamous cell and 1 small cell patients. General observations from the study: Top 100 clones took a larger repertoire share in normal lung. Tumor TCR diversity, when higher, was linked to shorter survival.

A modified ARM-PCR protocol with three rounds of nested PCR amplified TCRbeta. Each CDR3 protein is one row after TCRdb ran MiXCR on the multiplex PCR reads. The sample gives approximately 110,000 distinct CDR3 sequences, 60% to 65% of which show up once; around 20% is in the top ten. No cell sorting was done before RNA was extracted from the tissue. Distant lung tissue was collected more than 3 cm away from the tumor edge. The CDR3 length is 16 residues. This clonotype was counted between two and nine times. Its antigen is not known. The junction shows a germline mismatch at one end, possibly a read error.

This TCR was sampled from a man aged 60 to 69 with non-small cell lung cancer. The chain is built from TRBV12-3 or TRBV12-4 and TRBJ2-7; tentative D call: TRBD2 (6 bases). Sequencing was performed on distant non-tumor lung tissue. CDR3 DNA sequence: TGTACCAGCAGTTTGACTGGCGGAGGGGTCTCCTACGAGCAGTACTTC. Translated: CTSSLTGGGVSYEQYF.